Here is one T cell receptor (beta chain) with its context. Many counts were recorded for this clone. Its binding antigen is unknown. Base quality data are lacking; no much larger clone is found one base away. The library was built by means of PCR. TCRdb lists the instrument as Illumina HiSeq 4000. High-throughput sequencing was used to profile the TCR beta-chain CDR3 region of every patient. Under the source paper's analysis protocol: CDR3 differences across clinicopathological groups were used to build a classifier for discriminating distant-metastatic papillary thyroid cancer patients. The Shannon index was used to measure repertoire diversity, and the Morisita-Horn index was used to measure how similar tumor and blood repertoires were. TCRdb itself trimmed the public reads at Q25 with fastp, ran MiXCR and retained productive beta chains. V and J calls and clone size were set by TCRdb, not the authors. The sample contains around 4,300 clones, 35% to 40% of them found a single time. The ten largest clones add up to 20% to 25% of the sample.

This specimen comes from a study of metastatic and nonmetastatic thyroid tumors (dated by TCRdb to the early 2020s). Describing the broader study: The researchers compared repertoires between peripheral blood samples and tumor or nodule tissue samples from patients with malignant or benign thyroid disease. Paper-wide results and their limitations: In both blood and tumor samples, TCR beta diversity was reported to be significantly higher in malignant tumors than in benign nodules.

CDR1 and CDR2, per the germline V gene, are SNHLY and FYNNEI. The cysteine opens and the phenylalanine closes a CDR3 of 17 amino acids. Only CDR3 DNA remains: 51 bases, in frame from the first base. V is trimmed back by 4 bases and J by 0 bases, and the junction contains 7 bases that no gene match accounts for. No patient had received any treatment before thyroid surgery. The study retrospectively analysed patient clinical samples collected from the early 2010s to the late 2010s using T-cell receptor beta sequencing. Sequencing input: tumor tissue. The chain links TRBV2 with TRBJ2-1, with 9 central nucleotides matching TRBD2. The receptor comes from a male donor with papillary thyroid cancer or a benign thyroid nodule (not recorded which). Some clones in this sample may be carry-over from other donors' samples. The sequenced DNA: TGTGCCAGCAGTGTAGAGCGGGAGGAAAGCTCCTACAATGAGCAGTTCTTC. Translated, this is CASSVEREESSYNEQFF.